This TCR beta chain was obtained from a study of beta chain features in type 1 diabetes. General observations from the study: Type 1 diabetes patients showed fewer insertions and more deletions at VDJ junctions. The similarity of naive, central memory and Treg TCRB repertoires appeared greater among patients than among healthy donors.

The investigators reverse transcribed all of the isolated RNA, so they sequenced expressed TCRB transcripts. Regulatory, naive and central memory T cell samples averaged approximately 3.5 million reads. Libraries were prepared by immunoSEQ multiplex PCR; TCRdb keeps only in-frame clonotypes and omits some of them. The table includes around 500,000 clones, 30% detected once. Concerning this clone: Its specificity is not known.

The origin of this receptor is a man aged 18 to 30 in good health. The material sequenced was naive CD4+ T cells from blood.

The CDR3, as DNA: TGTGCCACCCAGGGGAAGGGGGACACTGAAGCTTTCTTT. It specifies CATQGKGDTEAFF. The gene calls are TRBV15 and TRBJ1-1, with D possibly TRBD1 on 6 matching bases. Germline CDR1 is LNHNV and CDR2 is YYDKDF (reference sequence). V dropped 8 bases and J dropped 3 bases, with 13 bases sitting between them. The CDR3 runs 13 residues. Drawing the rest from reference TRBV15 and TRBJ1-1, the complete variable domain is DAMVIQNPRYQVTQFGKPVTLSCSQTLNHNVMYWYQQKSSQAPKLLFHYYDKDFNNEADTPDNFQSRRPNTSFCFLDIRSPGLGDTAMYLCATQGKGDTEAFFGQGTRLTVV.